The clone carrying this T cell receptor (beta chain) has just one count. Its antigen is not known. V was cut by 6 bases and J by 0 bases, with 13 bases left in between. Looked up from germline, CDR1 is SQVTM and CDR2 is ANQGSEA. This CDR3 has 14 amino acids. The data originate from a study of cytomegalovirus exposure and HLA in healthy donors. Whole-study context: The early release's HLA-typed donors yielded approximately 82 million unique TCRs.

Points from the study as a whole: A reported reduction in N-insertions relative to the roughly 710-donor mean was seen in an Asian-associated ancestry cluster in a later analysis. Reportedly, diagnosis of cytomegalovirus status by the classifier showed high specificity and sensitivity.

The PCR employed 60 Vbeta primers together with 13 Jbeta primers. Authors' processing steps: Per a later analysis, the number of unique TCR beta chains was about 80 million, of which around 9.9 million were shared. Assay used: immunoSEQ multiplex PCR; TCRdb lists only in-frame clones, some missing. The V and J calls and clone size are taken from that table; D and trimming were inferred from the DNA. The sample has 120,000 or so clones, roughly 80% seen once; the top ten hold approximately 2.5%. V usage is TRBV29-1 and J usage is TRBJ2-3, with D possibly TRBD2 on 7 matching bases. Sequencing input: PBMCs. This TCR came from a woman in her forties in good health and CMV-seropositive. The DNA for the CDR3 is TGCAGCGTGGGGGGGCTTACTAGCACAGATACGCAGTATTTT. Residues: CSVGGLTSTDTQYF.